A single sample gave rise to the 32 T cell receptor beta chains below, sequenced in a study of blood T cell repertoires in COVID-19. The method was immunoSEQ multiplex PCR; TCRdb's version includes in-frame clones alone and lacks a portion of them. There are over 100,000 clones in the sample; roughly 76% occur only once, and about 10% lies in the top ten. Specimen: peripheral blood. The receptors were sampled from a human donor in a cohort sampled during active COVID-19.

The CDR3 DNA is TGCAGCGTTGAGGCCCCGGGACAAAACCAAGCTTTCTTT. Its translation: CSVEAPGQNQAFF. J is TRBJ1-1 and V is TRBV29-1; maybe TRBD1 (6 bases). The ends were cut back, 3 bases at V and 9 bases at J, with 17 bases in the middle. CDR1 and CDR2 from the germline V gene are SQVTM and ANQGSEA. There are 13 residues in the CDR3.

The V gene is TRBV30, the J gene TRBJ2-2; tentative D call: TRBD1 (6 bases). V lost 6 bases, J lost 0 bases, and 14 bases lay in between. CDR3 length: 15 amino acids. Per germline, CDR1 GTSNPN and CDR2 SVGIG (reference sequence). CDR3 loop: CACHYRDTNTGELFF. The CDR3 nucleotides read TGTGCCTGTCACTACAGGGACACGAACACCGGGGAGCTGTTTTTT.

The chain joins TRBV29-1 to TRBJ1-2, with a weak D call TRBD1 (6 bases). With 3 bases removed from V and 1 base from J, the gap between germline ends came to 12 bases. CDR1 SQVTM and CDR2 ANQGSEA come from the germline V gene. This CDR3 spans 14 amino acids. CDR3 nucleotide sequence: TGCAGCGTTGATGTCCAGGGGCATAACTATGGCTACACCTTC. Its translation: CSVDVQGHNYGYTF.

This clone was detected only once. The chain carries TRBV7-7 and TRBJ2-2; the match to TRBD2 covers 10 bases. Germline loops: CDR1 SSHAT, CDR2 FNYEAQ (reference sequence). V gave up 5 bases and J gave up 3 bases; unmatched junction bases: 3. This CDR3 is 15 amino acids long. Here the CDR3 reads CASSVLAGDTGELFF. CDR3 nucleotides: TGTGCCAGCAGCGTTCTAGCGGGGGACACCGGGGAGCTGTTTTTT.

CDR3 amino acids: CASSQVMEFPYEQYF. The CDR3 region has the DNA TGCGCCAGCAGCCAGGTAATGGAGTTTCCCTACGAGCAGTACTTC. V usage is TRBV4-1 and J usage is TRBJ2-7; unclear D gene. Trimming took off 3 bases at V and 2 bases at J, with 14 bases between the two ends. This CDR3 contains 15 residues. Per germline, CDR1 MGHRA and CDR2 YSYEKL.

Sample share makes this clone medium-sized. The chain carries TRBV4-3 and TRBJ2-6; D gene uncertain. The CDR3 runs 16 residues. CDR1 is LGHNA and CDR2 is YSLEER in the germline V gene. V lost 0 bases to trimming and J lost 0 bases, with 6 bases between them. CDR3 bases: TGCGCCAGCAGCCAAGATTGGAGCTCTGGGGCCAACGTCCTGACTTTC. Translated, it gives CASSQDWSSGANVLTF.

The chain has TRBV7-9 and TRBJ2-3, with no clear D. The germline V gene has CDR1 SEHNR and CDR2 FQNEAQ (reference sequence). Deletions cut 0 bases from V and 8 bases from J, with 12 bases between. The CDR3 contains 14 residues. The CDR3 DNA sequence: TGTGCCAGCAGCTTAGCGGGTAGCCAAGGTACGCAGTATTTT. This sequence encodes CASSLAGSQGTQYF.

The CDR3 loop reads CASSEMYSTDGYTF. The DNA for the CDR3 is TGTGCCAGCAGTGAAATGTACAGTACGGATGGCTACACCTTC. The chain links TRBV6-1 to TRBJ1-2; D uncertain. Between the trimmed V and J ends, which lost 2 bases and 6 bases, there was a span of 13 bases. Germline V gene data show CDR1 as MNHNS and CDR2 as SASEGT. The CDR3 consists of 14 residues.

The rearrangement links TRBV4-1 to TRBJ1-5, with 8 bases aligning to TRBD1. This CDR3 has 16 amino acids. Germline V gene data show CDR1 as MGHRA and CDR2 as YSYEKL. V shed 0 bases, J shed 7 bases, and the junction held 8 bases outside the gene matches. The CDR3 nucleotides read TGCGCCAGCAGCCAAGATACGGGACAGGCCGGGCAGCCCCAGCATTTT. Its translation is CASSQDTGQAGQPQHF.

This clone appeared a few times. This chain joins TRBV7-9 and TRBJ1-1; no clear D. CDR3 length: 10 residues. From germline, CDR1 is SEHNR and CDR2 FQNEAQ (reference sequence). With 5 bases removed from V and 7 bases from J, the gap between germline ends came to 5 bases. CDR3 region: CASSINEAFF. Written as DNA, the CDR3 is TGTGCCAGCAGCATAAATGAAGCTTTCTTT.

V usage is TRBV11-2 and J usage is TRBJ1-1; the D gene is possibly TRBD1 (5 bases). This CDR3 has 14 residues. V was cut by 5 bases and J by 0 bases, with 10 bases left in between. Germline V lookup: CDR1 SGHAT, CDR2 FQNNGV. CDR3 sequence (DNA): TGTGCCAGCAGCGCAGGGATTATGAACACTGAAGCTTTCTTT. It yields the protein CASSAGIMNTEAFF. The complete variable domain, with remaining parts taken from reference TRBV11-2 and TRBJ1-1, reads EAGVAQSPRYKIIEKRQSVAFWCNPISGHATLYWYQQILGQGPKLLIQFQNNGVVDDSQLPKDRFSAERLKGVDSTLKIQPAKLEDSAVYLCASSAGIMNTEAFFGQGTRLTVV.

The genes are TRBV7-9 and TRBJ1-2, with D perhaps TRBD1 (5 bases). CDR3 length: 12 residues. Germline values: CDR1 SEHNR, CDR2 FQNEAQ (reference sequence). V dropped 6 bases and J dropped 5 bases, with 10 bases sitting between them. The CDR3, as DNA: TGTGCCAGCAGTGCACAGGAGTATGGCTACACCTTC. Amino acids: CASSAQEYGYTF.

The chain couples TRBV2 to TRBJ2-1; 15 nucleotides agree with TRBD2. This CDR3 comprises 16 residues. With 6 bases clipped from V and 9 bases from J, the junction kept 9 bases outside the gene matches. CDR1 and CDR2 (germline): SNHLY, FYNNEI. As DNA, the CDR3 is TGTGCCAGCAGAAAACGGACTAGCGGGGGGGCCCGTGAGCAGTTCTTC. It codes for CASRKRTSGGAREQFF.

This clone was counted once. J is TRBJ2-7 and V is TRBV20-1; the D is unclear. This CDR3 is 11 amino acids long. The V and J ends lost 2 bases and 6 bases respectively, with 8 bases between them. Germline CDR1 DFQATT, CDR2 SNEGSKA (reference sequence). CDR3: CSARKQAEQYF. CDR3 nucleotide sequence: TGCAGTGCTAGAAAGCAGGCCGAGCAGTACTTC.

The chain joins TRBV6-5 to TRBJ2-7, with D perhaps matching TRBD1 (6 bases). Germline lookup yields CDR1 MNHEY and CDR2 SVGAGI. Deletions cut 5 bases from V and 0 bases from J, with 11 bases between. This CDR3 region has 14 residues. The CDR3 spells CASSIQGFSYEQYF. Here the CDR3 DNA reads TGTGCCAGCAGTATACAGGGTTTCTCCTACGAGCAGTACTTC.

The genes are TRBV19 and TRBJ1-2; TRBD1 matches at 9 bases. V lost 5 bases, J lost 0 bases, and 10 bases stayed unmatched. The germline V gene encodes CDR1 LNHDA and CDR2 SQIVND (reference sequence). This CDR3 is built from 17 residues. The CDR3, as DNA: TGTGCCAGTAGTGCCGGGACAGGGTACTTTTCTAACTATGGCTACACCTTC. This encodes CASSAGTGYFSNYGYTF.

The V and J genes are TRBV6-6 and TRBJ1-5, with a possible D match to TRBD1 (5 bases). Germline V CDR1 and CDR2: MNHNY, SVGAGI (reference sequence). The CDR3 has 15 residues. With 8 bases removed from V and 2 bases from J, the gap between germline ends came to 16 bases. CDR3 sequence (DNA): TGTGCCAGCTCCCGCGGGACTACGGGCAATCAGCCCCAGCATTTT. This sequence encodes CASSRGTTGNQPQHF.

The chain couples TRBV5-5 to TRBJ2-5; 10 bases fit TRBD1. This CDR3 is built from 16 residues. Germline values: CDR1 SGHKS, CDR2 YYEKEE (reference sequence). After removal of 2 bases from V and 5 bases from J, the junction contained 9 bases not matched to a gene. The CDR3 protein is CASSFSGQGFWETQYF. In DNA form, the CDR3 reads TGTGCCAGCAGCTTCTCGGGACAGGGGTTTTGGGAGACCCAGTACTTC.

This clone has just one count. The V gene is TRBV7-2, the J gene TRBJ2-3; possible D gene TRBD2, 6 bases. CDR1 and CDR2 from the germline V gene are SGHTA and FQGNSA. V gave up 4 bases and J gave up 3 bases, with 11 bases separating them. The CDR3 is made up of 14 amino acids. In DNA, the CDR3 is TGTGCCAGCAGCTCGTCAGCGGGTACAGATACGCAGTATTTT. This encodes CASSSSAGTDTQYF.

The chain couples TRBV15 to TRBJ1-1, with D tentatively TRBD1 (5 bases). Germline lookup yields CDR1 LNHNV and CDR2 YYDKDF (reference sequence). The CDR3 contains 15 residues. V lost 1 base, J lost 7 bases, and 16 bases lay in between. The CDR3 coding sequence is TGTGCCACCAGCAGAGGGACATTACAGAGGATTGAAGCTTTCTTT. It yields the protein CATSRGTLQRIEAFF.

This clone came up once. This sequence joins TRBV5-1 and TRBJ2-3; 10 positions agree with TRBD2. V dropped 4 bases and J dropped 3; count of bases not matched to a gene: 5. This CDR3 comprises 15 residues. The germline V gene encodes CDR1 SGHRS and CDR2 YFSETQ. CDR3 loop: CASSPGGLATDTQYF. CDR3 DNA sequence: TGCGCCAGCAGCCCGGGGGGACTAGCGACAGATACGCAGTATTTT.

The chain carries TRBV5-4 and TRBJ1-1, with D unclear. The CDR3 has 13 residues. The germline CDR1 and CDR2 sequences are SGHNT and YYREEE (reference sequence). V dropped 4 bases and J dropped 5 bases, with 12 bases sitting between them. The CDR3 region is CASSPGGRTEAFF. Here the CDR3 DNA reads TGTGCCAGCAGCCCGGGAGGGAGGACTGAAGCTTTCTTT.

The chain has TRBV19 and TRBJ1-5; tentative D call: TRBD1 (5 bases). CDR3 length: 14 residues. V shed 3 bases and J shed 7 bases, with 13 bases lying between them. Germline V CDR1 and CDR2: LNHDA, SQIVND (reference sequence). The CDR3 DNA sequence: TGTGCCAGTAGTATGGGGGGGATAGGGCAGCCCCAGCATTTT. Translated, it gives CASSMGGIGQPQHF.

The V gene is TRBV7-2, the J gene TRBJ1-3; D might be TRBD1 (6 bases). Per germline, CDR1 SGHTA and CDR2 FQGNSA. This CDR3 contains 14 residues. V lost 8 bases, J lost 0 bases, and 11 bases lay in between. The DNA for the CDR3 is TGTGCCAGCTCTGACAGGTCCTCTGGAAACACCATATATTTT. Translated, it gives CASSDRSSGNTIYF.

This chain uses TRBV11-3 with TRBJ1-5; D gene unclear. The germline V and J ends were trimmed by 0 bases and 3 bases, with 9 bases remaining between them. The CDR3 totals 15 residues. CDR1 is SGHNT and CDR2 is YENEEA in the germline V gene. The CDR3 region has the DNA TGTGCCAGCAGCTTAGACTCCAGATCCAATCAGCCCCAGCATTTT. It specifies CASSLDSRSNQPQHF.

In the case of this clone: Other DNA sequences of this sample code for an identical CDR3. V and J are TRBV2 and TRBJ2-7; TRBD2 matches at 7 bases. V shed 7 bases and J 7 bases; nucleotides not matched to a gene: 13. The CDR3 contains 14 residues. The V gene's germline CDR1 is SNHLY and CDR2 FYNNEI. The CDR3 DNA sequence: TGTGCCAGCACCGAAGGCGGGGGTGGGAGGGAGCAGTACTTC. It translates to CASTEGGGGREQYF.

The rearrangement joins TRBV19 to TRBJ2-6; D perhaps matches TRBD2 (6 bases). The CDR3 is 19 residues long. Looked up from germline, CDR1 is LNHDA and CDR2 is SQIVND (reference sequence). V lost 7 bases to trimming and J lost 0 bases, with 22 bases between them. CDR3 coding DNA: TGTGCCAGTAACCTACAACACGGGGAGGTAGGCTCTGGGGCCAACGTCCTGACTTTC. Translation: CASNLQHGEVGSGANVLTF.

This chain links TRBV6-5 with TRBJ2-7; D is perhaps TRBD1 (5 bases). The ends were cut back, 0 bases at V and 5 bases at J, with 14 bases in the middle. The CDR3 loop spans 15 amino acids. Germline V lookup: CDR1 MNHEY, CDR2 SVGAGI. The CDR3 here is CASSYSGAGRDEQYF. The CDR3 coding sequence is TGTGCCAGCAGTTACTCAGGTGCAGGGCGCGACGAGCAGTACTTC.

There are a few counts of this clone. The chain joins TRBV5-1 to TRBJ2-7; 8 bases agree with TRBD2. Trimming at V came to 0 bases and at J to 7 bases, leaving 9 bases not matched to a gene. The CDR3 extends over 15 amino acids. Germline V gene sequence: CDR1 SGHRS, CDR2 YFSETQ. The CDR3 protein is CASSLAVSGSGEQYF. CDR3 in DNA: TGCGCCAGCAGCTTGGCGGTAAGCGGGAGTGGTGAGCAGTACTTC.

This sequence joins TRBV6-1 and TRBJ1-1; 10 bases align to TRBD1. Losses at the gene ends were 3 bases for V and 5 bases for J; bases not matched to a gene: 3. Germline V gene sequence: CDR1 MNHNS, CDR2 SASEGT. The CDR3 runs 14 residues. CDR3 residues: CASSEMDRGTEAFF. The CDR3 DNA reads TGTGCCAGCAGTGAGATGGACAGGGGGACTGAAGCTTTCTTT.

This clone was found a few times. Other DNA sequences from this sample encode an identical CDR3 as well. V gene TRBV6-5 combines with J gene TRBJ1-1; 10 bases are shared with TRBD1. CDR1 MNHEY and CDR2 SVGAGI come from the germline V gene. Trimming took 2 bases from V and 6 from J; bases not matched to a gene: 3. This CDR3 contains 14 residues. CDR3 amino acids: CASSYTGQGAEAFF. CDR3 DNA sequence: TGTGCCAGCAGTTACACCGGACAGGGGGCTGAAGCTTTCTTT.

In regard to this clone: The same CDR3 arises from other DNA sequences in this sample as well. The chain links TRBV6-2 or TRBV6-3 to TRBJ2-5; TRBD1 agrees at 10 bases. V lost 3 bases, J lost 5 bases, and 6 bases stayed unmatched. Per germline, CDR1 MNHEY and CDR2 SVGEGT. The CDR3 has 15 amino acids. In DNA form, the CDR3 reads TGTGCCAGCAGTTATTCTGGGACAGGGGTGGAGACCCAGTACTTC. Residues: CASSYSGTGVETQYF.